This T cell receptor (beta chain) appears in the sequencing data of a study of shared clonotypes between healthy human individuals. Overall study findings and caveats: Around 5.3% of naive CD4 clonotypes were shared across a few donors. Generation probabilities of non-shared clonotypes were lower (relative to those shared by all four donors). Depth was large, yet rarefaction showed that sorted-subset sequencing was incomplete.

Naive CD8 cells lacked CD45RO and underwent positive selection for CCR7, leaving out terminally differentiated effector memory CD45RA+ cells. V lost 5 bases and J 0 bases, leaving 16 bases between the germline ends. The CDR3 length is 17 residues. Germline-derived CDR1 and CDR2 are MDHEN and SYDVKM. As concerns this clone: Its antigen remains unknown.

The assay was immunoSEQ multiplex PCR, and TCRdb's table has in-frame clones only and misses some. The sample consists of around 2,000,000 clones, 93% of them appearing once. The rearrangement uses TRBV28 and TRBJ1-4, with a possible D match to TRBD1 (5 bases). Sample: naive CD8+ T cells from PBMCs. This TCR was sampled from a man aged 18 to 30 in good health. Some clones in this sample may be carry-over from other donors' samples. The CDR3 bases are TGTGCCAGCAGTATAGGGACCGTAGGTTCAACTAATGAAAAACTGTTTTTT. Translating it yields CASSIGTVGSTNEKLFF.